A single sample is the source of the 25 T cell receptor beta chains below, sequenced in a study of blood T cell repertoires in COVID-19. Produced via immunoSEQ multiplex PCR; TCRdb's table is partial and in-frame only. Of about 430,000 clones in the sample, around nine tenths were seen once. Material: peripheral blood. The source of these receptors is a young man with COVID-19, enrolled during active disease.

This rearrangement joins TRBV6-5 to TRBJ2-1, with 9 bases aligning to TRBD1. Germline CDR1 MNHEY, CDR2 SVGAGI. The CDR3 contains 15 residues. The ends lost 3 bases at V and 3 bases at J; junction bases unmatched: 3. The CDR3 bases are TGTGCCAGCAGTTATCAGGGACAGGGCTACAATGAGCAGTTCTTC. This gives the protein CASSYQGQGYNEQFF.

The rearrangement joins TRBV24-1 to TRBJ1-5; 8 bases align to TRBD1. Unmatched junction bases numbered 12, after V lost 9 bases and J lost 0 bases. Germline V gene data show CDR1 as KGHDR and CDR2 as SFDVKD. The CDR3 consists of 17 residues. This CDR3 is CATRMRDRSYSNQPQHF. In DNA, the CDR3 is TGTGCCACCCGGATGCGGGACAGGAGTTATAGCAATCAGCCCCAGCATTTT.

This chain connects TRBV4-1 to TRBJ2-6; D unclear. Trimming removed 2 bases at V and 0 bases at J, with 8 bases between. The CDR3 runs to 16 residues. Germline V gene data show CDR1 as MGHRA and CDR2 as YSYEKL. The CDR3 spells CASSQRYASGANVLTF. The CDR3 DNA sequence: TGCGCCAGCAGCCAACGGTACGCCTCTGGGGCCAACGTCCTGACTTTC.

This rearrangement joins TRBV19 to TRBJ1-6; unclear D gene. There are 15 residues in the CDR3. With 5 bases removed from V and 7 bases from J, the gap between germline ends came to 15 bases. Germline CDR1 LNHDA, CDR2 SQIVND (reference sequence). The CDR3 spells CASSFGSLPNSPLHF. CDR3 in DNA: TGTGCCAGTAGTTTCGGGTCCCTGCCGAATTCACCCCTCCACTTT.

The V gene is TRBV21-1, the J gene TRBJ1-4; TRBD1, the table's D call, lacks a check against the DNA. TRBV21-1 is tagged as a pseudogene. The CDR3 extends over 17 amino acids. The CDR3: CASSKGGHLATNEKLFF. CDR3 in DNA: TGTGCCAGCAGCAAAGGGGGACACCTTGCAACTAATGAAAAACTGTTTTTT.

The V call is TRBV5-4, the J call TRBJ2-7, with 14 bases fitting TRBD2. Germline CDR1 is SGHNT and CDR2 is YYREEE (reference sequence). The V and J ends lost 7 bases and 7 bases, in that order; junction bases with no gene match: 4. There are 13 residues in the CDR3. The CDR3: CASSGTSGGEQYF. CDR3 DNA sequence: TGTGCCAGCTCCGGGACTAGCGGGGGAGAGCAGTACTTC.

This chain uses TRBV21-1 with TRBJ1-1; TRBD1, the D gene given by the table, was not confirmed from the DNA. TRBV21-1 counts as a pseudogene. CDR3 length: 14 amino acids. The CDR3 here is CASSRQGADTEAFF. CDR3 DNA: TGTGCCAGCAGCCGACAGGGGGCTGACACTGAAGCTTTCTTT.

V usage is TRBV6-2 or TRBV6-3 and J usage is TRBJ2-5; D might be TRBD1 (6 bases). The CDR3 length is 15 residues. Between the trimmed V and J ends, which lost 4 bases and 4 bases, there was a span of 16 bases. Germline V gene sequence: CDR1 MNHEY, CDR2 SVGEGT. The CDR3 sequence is CASSSRGQGRETQYF. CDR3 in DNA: TGTGCCAGCAGTTCCAGGGGTCAGGGCCGAGAGACCCAGTACTTC.

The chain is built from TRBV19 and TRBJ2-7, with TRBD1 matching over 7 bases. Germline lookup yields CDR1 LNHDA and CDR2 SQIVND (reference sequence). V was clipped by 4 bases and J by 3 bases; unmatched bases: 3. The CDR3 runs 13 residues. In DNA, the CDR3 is TGTGCCAGTAGTACTCACAGGGGCTACGAGCAGTACTTC. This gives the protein CASSTHRGYEQYF. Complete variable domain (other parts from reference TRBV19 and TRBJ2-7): DGGITQSPKYLFRKEGQNVTLSCEQNLNHDAMYWYRQDPGQGLRLIYYSQIVNDFQKGDIAEGYSVSREKKESFPLTVTSAQKNPTAFYLCASSTHRGYEQYFGPGTRLTVT.

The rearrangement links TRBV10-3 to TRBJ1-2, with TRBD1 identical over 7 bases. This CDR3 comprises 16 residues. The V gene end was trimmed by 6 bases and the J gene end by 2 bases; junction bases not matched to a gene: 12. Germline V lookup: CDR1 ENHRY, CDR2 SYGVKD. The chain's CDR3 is CAISPSWDRPNYGYTF. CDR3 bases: TGTGCCATCAGCCCGTCCTGGGACAGACCCAACTATGGCTACACCTTC.

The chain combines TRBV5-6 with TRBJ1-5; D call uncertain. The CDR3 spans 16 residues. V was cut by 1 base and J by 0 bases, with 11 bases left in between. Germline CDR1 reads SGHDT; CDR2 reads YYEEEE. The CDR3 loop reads CASSLMGAYSNQPQHF. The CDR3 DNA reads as TGTGCCAGCAGCTTGATGGGAGCATATAGCAATCAGCCCCAGCATTTT.

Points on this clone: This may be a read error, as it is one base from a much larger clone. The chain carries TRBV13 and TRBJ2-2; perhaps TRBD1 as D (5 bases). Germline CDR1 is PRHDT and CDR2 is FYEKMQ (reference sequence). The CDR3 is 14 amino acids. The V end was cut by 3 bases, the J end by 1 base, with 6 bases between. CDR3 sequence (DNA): TGTGCCAGCAGCTTTCAGGGGAACACCGGGGAGCTGTTTTTT. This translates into CASSFQGNTGELFF.

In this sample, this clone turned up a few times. The CDR3 region has the DNA TGTGCCAGCACCTTAACAGGTCCTCTCCACTTT. Amino acid sequence: CASTLTGPLHF. The V and J genes are TRBV12-3 or TRBV12-4 and TRBJ1-6; D is perhaps TRBD1 (5 bases). V lost 7 bases and J 16 bases, leaving 14 bases between the germline ends. The length of the CDR3 is 11 residues.

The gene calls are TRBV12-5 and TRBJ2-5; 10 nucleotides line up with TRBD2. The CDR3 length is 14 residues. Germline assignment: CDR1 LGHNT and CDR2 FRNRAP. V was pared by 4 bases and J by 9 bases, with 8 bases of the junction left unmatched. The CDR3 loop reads CASGSSLGLAAQYF. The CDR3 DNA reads TGTGCTAGTGGTTCCTCCCTTGGACTAGCGGCCCAGTACTTC.

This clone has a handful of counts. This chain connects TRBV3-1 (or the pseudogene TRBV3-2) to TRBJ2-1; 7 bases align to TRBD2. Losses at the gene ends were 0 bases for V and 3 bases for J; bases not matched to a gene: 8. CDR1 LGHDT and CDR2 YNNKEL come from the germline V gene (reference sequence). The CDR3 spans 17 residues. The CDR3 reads CASSQDGGRGNYNEQFF. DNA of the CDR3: TGTGCCAGCAGCCAAGATGGAGGGCGGGGGAACTACAATGAGCAGTTCTTC.

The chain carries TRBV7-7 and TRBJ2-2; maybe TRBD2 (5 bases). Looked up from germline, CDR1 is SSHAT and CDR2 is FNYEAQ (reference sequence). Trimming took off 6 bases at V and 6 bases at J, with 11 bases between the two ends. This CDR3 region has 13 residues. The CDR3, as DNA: TGTGCCAGCAGACCATGCGGGTCCGGGGAGCTGTTTTTT. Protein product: CASRPCGSGELFF.

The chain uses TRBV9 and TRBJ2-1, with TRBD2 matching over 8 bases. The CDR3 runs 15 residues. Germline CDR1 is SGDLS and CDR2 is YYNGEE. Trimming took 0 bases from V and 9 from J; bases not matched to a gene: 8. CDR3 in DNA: TGTGCCAGCAGCGTAGGGTTGCGGGAGGCGGGTGAGCAGTTCTTC. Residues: CASSVGLREAGEQFF.

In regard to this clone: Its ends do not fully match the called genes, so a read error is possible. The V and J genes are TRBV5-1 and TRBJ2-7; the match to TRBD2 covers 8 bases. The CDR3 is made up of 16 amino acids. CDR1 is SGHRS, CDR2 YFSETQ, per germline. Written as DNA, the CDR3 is TGCGCCAGCAGGTTGGGTAGCGGGATAATTACCTACGAGCAGTACTTC. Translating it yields CASRLGSGIITYEQYF.

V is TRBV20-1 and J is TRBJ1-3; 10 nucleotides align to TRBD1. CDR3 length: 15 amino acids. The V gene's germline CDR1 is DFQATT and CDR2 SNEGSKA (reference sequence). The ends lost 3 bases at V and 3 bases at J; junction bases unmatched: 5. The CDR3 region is CSASRDRGLGNTIYF. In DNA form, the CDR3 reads TGCAGTGCTAGTCGAGACAGGGGGCTTGGAAACACCATATATTTT.

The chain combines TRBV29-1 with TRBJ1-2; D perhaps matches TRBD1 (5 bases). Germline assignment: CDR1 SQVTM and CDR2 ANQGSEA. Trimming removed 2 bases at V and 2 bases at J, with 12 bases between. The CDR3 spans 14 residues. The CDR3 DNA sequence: TGCAGCGTTGAAAGGACAAAAGGGAACTATGGCTACACCTTC. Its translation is CSVERTKGNYGYTF.

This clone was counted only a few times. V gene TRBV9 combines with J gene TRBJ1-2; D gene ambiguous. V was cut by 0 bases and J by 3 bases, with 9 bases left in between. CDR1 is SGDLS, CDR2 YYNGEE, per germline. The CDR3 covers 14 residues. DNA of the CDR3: TGTGCCAGCAGCGTAGCTTACGGAGACTATGGCTACACCTTC. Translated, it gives CASSVAYGDYGYTF.

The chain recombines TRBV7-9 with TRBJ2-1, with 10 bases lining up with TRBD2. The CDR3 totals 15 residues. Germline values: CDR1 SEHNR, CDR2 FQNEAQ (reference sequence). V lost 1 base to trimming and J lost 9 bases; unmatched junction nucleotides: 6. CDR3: CASSLGSSGSGEQFF. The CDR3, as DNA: TGTGCCAGCAGCTTAGGGTCTAGCGGGAGTGGTGAGCAGTTCTTC. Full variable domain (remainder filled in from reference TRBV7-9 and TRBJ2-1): DTGVSQNPRHKITKRGQNVTFRCDPISEHNRLYWYRQTLGQGPEFLTYFQNEAQLEKSRLLSDRFSAERPKGSFSTLEIQRTEQGDSAMYLCASSLGSSGSGEQFFGPGTRLTVL.

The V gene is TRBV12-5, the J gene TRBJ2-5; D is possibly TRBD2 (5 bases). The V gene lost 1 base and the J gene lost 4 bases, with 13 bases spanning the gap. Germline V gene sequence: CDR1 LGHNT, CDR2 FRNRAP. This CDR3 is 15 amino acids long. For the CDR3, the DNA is TGTGCTAGTGGTTTGGGACTGCTAGAGGGAGAGACCCAGTACTTC. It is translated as CASGLGLLEGETQYF. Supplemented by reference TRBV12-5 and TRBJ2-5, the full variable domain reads DARVTQTPRHKVTEMGQEVTMRCQPILGHNTVFWYRQTMMQGLELLAYFRNRAPLDDSGMPKDRFSAEMPDATLATLKIQPSEPRDSAVYFCASGLGLLEGETQYFGPGTRLLVL.

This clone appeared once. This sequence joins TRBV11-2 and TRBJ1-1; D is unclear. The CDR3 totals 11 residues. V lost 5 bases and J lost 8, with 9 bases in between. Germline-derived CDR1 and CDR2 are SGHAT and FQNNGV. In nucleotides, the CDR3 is TGTGCCAGCAGCGCCCAGGTGGAAGCTTTCTTT. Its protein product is CASSAQVEAFF.

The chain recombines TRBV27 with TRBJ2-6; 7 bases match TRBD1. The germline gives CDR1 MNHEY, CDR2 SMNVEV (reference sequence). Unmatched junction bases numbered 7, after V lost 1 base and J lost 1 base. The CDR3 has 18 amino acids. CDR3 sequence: CASSLWGQTFSGANVLTF. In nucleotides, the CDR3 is TGTGCCAGCAGTTTATGGGGACAGACCTTTTCTGGGGCCAACGTCCTGACTTTC.